The T cell receptor (beta chain) described here comes from a study of cytomegalovirus exposure and HLA in healthy donors. About the research overall: Drawn from HLA-typed donors, some 80 million unique TCRs were held in an early data release. Study-level results: The sole available immune exposure information was CMV serostatus. Cytomegalovirus status was reportedly diagnosed by the classifier with high specificity and sensitivity. Most observed TCR sequences were rare, whereas some public TCRs were detected in many donors.

Germline V CDR1 and CDR2: GTSNPN, SVGIG (reference sequence). V was cut by 2 bases and J by 5 bases, with 12 bases left in between. The length of the CDR3 is 14 residues. Concerning this clone itself: Its matching antigen is unknown.

Vbeta (60) and Jbeta (13) primers were used in the PCR. Some clones are missing from TCRdb's copy, which holds only in-frame ones; the method was immunoSEQ multiplex PCR. The profile covers 95,000 to 150,000 clones, with roughly 76% appearing a single time and roughly 3% taken by the ten largest. The TCR sequence derives from a woman in her forties or fifties in good health and CMV-seronegative. Sequencing used PBMCs. V is TRBV30 and J is TRBJ2-2; D unresolved. The CDR3 nucleotides are TGTGCCTGGAGTCAAGTCTACCCTACCGGGGAGCTGTTTTTT. It encodes CAWSQVYPTGELFF.